This is a list of T cell receptor beta chains from one sample in a study of T cell repertoires in aging, cancer and after chemotherapy. TCRdb called the multiplex PCR reads again in MiXCR, with one record for every CDR3 protein. The sample has about 9,800 distinct CDR3 sequences, over 35% seen once. Sequencing input: blood. The receptor set was obtained from a human donor in good health. Both conserved end residues are part of each CDR3. Fields, in order: J gene, D gene, clone size, V gene, CDR3 protein, CDR3 DNA. A D gene is named only where the DNA matches it firmly. Clone sizes are given selectively: once, few, many, or a class where the clone is expanded.

TRBJ2-2	TRBD1	.	TRBV5-6	CASNPGGPGELFF	TGTGCCAGCAACCCAGGGGGACCCGGGGAGCTGTTTTTT
TRBJ2-2	.	medium-sized	TRBV6-1	CASGERTGELFF	TGTGCCAGCGGCGAGAGGACCGGGGAGCTGTTTTTT
TRBJ1-5	.	.	TRBV19	CASRKGKGNQPQHF	TGTGCCAGTAGAAAGGGGAAGGGCAATCAGCCCCAGCATTTT
TRBJ1-6	.	.	TRBV6-1	CASSLSYSGTPKSSYNSPLHF	TGTGCCAGCAGTCTAAGTTACTCCGGGACTCCAAAAAGCTCCTATAATTCACCCCTCCACTTT
TRBJ2-1	TRBD2	.	TRBV5-4	CASSSTSGYNEQFF	TGTGCCAGCAGCTCGACTAGCGGATACAATGAGCAGTTCTTC
TRBJ1-6	TRBD1	few	TRBV6-1	CASSEGAGGNSPLHF	TGTGCCAGCAGTGAAGGCGCAGGGGGTAATTCACCCCTCCACTTT
TRBJ2-1	TRBD2	few	TRBV12-3/TRBV12-4	CASSSLLAMRYNEQFF	TGTGCCAGCAGTTCCTTACTAGCGATGAGGTACAATGAGCAGTTCTTC
TRBJ2-7	.	few	TRBV19	CASSMGVGIYEQYF	TGTGCCAGTAGTATGGGCGTAGGGATCTACGAGCAGTACTTC
TRBJ2-7	TRBD2	.	TRBV19	CASSAVAGDYEQYF	TGTGCCAGTAGTGCGGTAGCGGGAGACTACGAGCAGTACTTC
TRBJ2-7	.	few	TRBV7-6	CASSSQTLTGEQYF	TGTGCCAGCAGCTCGCAAACCTTGACCGGCGAGCAGTACTTC
TRBJ2-1	.	medium-sized	TRBV19	CATDWGQPPYNEQFF	TGTGCCACCGATTGGGGGCAACCCCCTTACAATGAGCAGTTCTTC
TRBJ2-3	.	few	TRBV12-3/TRBV12-4	CASSFVDTQYF	TGTGCCAGCAGTTTCGTGGATACGCAGTATTTT
TRBJ2-5	TRBD2	few	TRBV19	CASSIIAGGGQETQYF	TGTGCCAGTAGTATTATAGCGGGAGGCGGGCAAGAGACCCAGTACTTC
TRBJ2-1	.	medium-sized	TRBV29-1	CSVGRGHNEQFF	TGCAGCGTAGGCAGGGGCCACAATGAGCAGTTCTTC
TRBJ2-7	TRBD2	.	TRBV18	CASSPQGGVYEQYF	TGTGCCAGCTCACCGCAGGGAGGGGTCTACGAGCAGTACTTC
TRBJ2-5	.	.	TRBV21-1	CAPRGLKETQYF	TGTGCCCCCAGGGGACTTAAAGAGACCCAGTACTTC
TRBJ2-1	.	.	TRBV18	CASSPYDPNEQFF	TGTGCCAGCTCACCATACGACCCCAATGAGCAGTTCTTC
TRBJ2-4	.	few	TRBV6-5	CASSRDGAKNIQYF	TGTGCCAGCAGTCGCGATGGGGCCAAAAACATTCAGTACTTC
TRBJ2-2	TRBD1	medium-sized	TRBV19	CAGNRTGTSVGTGELFF	TGTGCCGGGAACAGGACAGGGACCTCAGTTGGGACCGGGGAGCTGTTTTTT
TRBJ2-1	TRBD2	.	TRBV5-6	CASSSTGTSVYNEQFF	TGTGCCAGCAGCTCAACCGGGACTAGCGTGTACAATGAGCAGTTCTTC
TRBJ2-7	TRBD2	.	TRBV6-2/TRBV6-3	CASSDGGLAGYEQYF	TGTGCCAGCAGTGACGGGGGACTAGCGGGCTACGAGCAGTACTTC
TRBJ2-1	TRBD1	.	TRBV29-1	CSVEDFTRVTGQVNNEQFF	TGCAGCGTTGAAGATTTTACTCGGGTAACGGGACAGGTGAACAATGAGCAGTTCTTC
TRBJ2-5	.	medium-sized	TRBV19	CASSIPRPQETQYF	TGTGCCAGTAGTATTCCCAGGCCGCAAGAGACCCAGTACTTC
TRBJ1-1	TRBD1	medium-sized	TRBV11-1	CASSPPGQMNTEAFF	TGTGCCAGCAGCCCCCCGGGACAGATGAACACTGAAGCTTTCTTT
TRBJ2-1	.	medium-sized	TRBV29-1	CSVVYKEGDINEQFF	TGCAGCGTTGTATACAAAGAGGGAGACATCAATGAGCAGTTCTTC
TRBJ2-3	.	medium-sized	TRBV12-3/TRBV12-4	CASTFVAGHTQYF	TGTGCCAGCACCTTCGTGGCGGGACATACGCAGTATTTT
TRBJ2-1	TRBD2	once	TRBV27	CASSFPGLADYNEQFF	TGTGCCAGCAGTTTCCCCGGACTAGCGGACTACAATGAGCAGTTCTTC
TRBJ2-7	TRBD2	medium-sized	TRBV19	CATTTLAGDVHEQYF	TGTGCCACCACCACACTAGCGGGAGATGTGCACGAGCAGTACTTC
TRBJ2-1	.	.	TRBV7-6	CASSLDRAPIRNEQFF	TGTGCCAGCAGCTTAGACAGGGCACCGATACGCAATGAGCAGTTCTTC
TRBJ2-1	TRBD1	medium-sized	TRBV29-1	CSVERDRGYNEQFF	TGCAGCGTTGAAAGGGACAGGGGATACAATGAGCAGTTCTTC